This record covers a single TCR beta chain. The sample originates from a study of OX40 agonist ivuxolimab in advanced cancers. Whole-study context: The group had a mean age of 60 years, ranged from roughly 20 to 80, and was roughly 80% male. In three patients, partial responses were observed, one with hepatocellular carcinoma and two with cutaneous melanoma.

Method: immunoSEQ multiplex PCR; TCRdb's copy keeps in-frame clones and lacks some. The table shows about 24,000 clones, with 65% to 85% occurring only once. The sample was CD4+ or CD8+ T cells sorted from blood, taken in a trial of the OX40 agonist ivuxolimab. This receptor was identified in an adult with an advanced solid tumor such as melanoma, head and neck, liver or kidney cancer.

The CDR3 DNA sequence: TGTGCCACCAGCAGAGGTTTTGCAACTAATGAAAAACTGTTTTTT. Protein: CATSRGFATNEKLFF. V is TRBV15 and J is TRBJ1-4, with D uncertain. The CDR3 contains 15 residues. Germline CDR1 and CDR2: LNHNV and YYDKDF (reference sequence). V was pared by 1 base and J by 0 bases, with 6 bases between.